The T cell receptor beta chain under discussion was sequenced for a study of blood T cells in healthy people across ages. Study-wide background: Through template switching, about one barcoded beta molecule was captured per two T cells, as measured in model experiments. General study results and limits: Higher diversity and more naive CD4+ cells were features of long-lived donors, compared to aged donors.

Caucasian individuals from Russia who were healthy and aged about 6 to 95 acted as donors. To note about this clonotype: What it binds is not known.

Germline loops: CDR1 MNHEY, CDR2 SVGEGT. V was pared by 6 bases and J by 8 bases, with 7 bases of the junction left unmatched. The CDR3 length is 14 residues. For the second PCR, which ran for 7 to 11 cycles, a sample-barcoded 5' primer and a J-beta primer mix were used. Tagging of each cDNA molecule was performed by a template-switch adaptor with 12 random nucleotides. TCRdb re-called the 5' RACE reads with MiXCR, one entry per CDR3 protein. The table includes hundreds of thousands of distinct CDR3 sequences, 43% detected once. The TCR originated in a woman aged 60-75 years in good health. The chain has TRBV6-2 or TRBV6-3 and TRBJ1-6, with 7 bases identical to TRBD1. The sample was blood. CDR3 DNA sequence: TGTGCCAGCAGACCACAGGGGAAGGATTCACCCCTCCACTTT. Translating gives CASRPQGKDSPLHF.